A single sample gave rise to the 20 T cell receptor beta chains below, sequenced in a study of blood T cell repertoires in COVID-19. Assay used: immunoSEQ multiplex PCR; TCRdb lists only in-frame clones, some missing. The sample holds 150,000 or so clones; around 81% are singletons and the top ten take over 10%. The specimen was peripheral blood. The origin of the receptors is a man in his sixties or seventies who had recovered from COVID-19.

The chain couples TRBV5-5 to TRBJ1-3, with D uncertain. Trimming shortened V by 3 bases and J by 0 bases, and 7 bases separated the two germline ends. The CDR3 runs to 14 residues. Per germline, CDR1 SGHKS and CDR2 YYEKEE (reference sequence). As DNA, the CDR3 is TGTGCCAGCAGCTCAACCTACTCTGGAAACACCATATATTTT. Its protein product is CASSSTYSGNTIYF.

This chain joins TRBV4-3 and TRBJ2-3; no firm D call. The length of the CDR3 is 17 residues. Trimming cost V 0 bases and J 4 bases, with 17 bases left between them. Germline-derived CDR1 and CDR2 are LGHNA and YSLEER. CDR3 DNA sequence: TGCGCCAGCAGCCAAGATCCGGTCTCCCGAGAGGCAGATACGCAGTATTTT. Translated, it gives CASSQDPVSREADTQYF.

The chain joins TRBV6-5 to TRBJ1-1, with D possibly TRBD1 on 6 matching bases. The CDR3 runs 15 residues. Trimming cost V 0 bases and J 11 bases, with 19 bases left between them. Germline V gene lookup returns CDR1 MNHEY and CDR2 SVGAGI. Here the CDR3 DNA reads TGTGCCAGCAGTTACTCATCAAGGGGGGAGCGGGGTGCTTTCTTT. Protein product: CASSYSSRGERGAFF.

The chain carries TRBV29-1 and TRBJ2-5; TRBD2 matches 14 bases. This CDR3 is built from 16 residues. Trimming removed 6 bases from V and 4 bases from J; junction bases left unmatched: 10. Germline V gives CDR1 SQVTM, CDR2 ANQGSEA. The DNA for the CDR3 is TGCAGCGTGACTAGCGGGAGGGCCGAGTTCCCAGAGACCCAGTACTTC. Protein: CSVTSGRAEFPETQYF.

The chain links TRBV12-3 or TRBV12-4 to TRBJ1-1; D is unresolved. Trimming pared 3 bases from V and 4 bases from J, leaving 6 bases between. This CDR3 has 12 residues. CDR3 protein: CASSFAVTEAFF. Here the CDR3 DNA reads TGTGCCAGCAGTTTTGCAGTCACTGAAGCTTTCTTT.

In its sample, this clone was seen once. The CDR3 protein is CASSQELSGSGVANEQFF. As DNA, the CDR3 is TGTGCCAGCAGCCAAGAATTAAGCGGGAGTGGCGTGGCGAATGAGCAGTTCTTC. The gene calls are TRBV4-2 and TRBJ2-1, with 8 bases lining up with TRBD2. Germline V gives CDR1 LGHNA, CDR2 YNFKEQ. The CDR3 consists of 18 residues. V was clipped by 0 bases and J by 7 bases; unmatched bases: 14.

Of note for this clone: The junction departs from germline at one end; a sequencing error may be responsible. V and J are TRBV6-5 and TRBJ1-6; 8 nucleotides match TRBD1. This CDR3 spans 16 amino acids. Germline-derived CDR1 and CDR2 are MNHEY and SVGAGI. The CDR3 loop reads CASSHSGTGYNSPLHF. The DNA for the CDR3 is TGTGCCAGCAGTCACTCCGGGACAGGCTATAATTCACCCCTCCACTTT.

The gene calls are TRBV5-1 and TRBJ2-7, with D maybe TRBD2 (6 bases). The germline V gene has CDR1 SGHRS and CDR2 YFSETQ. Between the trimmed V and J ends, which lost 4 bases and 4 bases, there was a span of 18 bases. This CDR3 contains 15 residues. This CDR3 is CASSLGAGREYEQYF. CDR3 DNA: TGCGCCAGCAGCCTAGGGGCGGGACGAGAGTACGAGCAGTACTTC. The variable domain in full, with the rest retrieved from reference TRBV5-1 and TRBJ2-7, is KAGVTQTPRYLIKTRGQQVTLSCSPISGHRSVSWYQQTPGQGLQFLFEYFSETQRNKGNFPGRFSGRQFSNSRSEMNVSTLELGDSALYLCASSLGAGREYEQYFGPGTRLTVT.

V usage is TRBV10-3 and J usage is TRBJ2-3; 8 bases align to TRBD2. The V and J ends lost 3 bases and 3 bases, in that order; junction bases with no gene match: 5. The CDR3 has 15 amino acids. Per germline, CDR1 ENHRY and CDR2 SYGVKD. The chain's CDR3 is CAISDPGLVTDTQYF. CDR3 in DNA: TGTGCCATCAGTGACCCGGGACTAGTAACAGATACGCAGTATTTT.

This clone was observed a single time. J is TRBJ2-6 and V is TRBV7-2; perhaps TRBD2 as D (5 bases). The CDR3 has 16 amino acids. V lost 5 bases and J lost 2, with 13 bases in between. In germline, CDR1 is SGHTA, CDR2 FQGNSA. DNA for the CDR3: TGTGCCAGCAGCCCCCTCGGGGTCCCTGGGGCCAACGTCCTGACTTTC. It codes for CASSPLGVPGANVLTF. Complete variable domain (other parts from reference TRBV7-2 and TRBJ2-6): GAGVSQSPSNKVTEKGKDVELRCDPISGHTALYWYRQSLGQGLEFLIYFQGNSAPDKSGLPSDRFSAERTGGSVSTLTIQRTQQEDSAVYLCASSPLGVPGANVLTFGAGSRLTVL.

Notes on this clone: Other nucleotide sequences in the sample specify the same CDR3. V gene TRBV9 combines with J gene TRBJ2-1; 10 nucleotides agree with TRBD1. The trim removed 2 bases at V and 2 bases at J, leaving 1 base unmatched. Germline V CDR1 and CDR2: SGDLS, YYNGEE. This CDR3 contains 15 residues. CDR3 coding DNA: TGTGCCAGCAGCGTTGGACAGGGGGCCTACAATGAGCAGTTCTTC. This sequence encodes CASSVGQGAYNEQFF.

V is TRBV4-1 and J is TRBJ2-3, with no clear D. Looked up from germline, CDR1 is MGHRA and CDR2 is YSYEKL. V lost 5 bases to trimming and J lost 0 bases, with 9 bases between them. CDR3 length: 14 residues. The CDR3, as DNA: TGCGCCAGCAGCTACATGACTAGCACAGATACGCAGTATTTT. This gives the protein CASSYMTSTDTQYF.

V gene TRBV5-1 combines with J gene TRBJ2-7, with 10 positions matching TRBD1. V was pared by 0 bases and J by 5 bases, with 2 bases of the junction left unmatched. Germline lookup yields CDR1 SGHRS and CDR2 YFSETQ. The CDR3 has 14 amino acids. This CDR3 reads CASSLGGQGNEQYF. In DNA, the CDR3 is TGCGCCAGCAGCTTGGGGGGACAGGGGAACGAGCAGTACTTC.

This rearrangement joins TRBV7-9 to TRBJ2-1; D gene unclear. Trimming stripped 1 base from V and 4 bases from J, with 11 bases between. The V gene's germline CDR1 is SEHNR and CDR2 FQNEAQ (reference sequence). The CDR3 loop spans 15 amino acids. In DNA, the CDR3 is TGTGCCAGCAGCTTAGGCGGTCCTCGATACAATGAGCAGTTCTTC. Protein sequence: CASSLGGPRYNEQFF.

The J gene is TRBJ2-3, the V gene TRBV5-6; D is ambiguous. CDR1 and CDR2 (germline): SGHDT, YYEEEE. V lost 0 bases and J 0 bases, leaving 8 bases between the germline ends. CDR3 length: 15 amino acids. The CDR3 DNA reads TGTGCCAGCAGCTTGGTTGGCATCAGCACAGATACGCAGTATTTT. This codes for CASSLVGISTDTQYF. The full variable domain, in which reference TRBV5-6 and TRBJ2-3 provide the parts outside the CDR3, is DAGVTQSPTHLIKTRGQQVTLRCSPKSGHDTVSWYQQALGQGPQFIFQYYEEEERQRGNFPDRFSGHQFPNYSSELNVNALLLGDSALYLCASSLVGISTDTQYFGPGTRLTVL.

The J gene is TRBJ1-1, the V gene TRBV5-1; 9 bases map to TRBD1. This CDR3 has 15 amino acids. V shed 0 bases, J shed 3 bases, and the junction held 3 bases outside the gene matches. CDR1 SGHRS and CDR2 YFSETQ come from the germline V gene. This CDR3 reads CASSLAGQGYTEAFF. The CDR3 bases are TGCGCCAGCAGCTTGGCGGGACAGGGTTACACTGAAGCTTTCTTT.

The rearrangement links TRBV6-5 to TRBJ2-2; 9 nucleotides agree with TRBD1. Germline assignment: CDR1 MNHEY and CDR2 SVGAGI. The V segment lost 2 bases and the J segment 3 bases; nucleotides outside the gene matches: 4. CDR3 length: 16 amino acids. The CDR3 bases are TGTGCCAGCAGTTACGACACAGGGGGCCACACCGGGGAGCTGTTTTTT. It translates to CASSYDTGGHTGELFF.

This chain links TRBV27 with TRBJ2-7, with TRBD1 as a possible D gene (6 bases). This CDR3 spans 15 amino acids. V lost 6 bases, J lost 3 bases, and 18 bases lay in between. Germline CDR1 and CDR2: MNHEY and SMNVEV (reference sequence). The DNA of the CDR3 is TGTGCCAGCAGATCCCAAGGACAGACACTCTACGAGCAGTACTTC. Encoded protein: CASRSQGQTLYEQYF.

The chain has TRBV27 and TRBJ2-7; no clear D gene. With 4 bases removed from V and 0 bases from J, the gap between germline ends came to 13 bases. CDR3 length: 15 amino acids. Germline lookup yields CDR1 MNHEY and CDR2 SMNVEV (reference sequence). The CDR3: CASSWRGGSSYEQYF. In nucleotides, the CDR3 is TGTGCCAGCAGTTGGCGTGGCGGCAGCTCCTACGAGCAGTACTTC.

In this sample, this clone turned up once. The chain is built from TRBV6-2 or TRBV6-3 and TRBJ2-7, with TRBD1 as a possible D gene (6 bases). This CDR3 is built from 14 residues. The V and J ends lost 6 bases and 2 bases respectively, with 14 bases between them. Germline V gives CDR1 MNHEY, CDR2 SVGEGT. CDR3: CASSTGTKAYEQYF. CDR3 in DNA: TGTGCCAGCAGCACCGGGACAAAAGCCTACGAGCAGTACTTC.